This T cell receptor (beta chain) is from a study of blood T cell repertoires in COVID-19. On the study more broadly: The origin of the acute and convalescent COVID-19 samples was the United States, Italy and Spain. Nucleic acid was either cDNA or gDNA, and it came from T cells, B-cell-depleted T cells, or PBMCs.

Germline V lookup: CDR1 ENHRY, CDR2 SYGVKD. V lost 3 bases and J lost 3, with 15 bases in between. The CDR3 has 15 amino acids. Original handling: Reference gene primers were amplified, and this amplification served to estimate nucleated cell counts. Profiling relied on immunoSEQ multiplex PCR, and the TCRdb table lists in-frame clones only, not all of them. V and J calls plus clone size are reproduced from that table; the DNA served to infer D and trimming. The profile shows around 32,000 clones, approximately 95% of them singletons. The source is a male donor with active COVID-19. Source material: peripheral blood. This chain uses TRBV10-3 with TRBJ2-7, with D maybe TRBD2 (6 bases). The CDR3 DNA is TGTGCCATCAGTGACGGGGGAACCCTCATCTACGAGCAGTACTTC. Translating it yields CAISDGGTLIYEQYF.